This entry features one T cell receptor (beta chain) sequence. Amplified TCR beta CDR3 regions derived from RNA transcripts. The HTBI primer set was used in a first-round RT-PCR of the TCR CDR3. In TCRdb, the multiplex PCR reads were re-called with MiXCR into one record per CDR3 protein. This sample yields 550,000 to 600,000 distinct CDR3 sequences, of which 11% to 15% are seen a single time; roughly 7.7% belongs to the top ten. This record belongs to a study of T cells in Graves' hyperthyroidism and ophthalmopathy. CDR3 length: 17 amino acids. The V gene's germline CDR1 is KGHDR and CDR2 SFDVKD. Trimming cost V 3 bases and J 0 bases; bases outside gene matches: 3.

This TCR was recovered from a woman between 18 and 29 years old with Graves' ophthalmopathy. The V call is TRBV24-1, the J call TRBJ2-5; 13 bases fit TRBD2. The specimen was blood. The CDR3 coding sequence is TGTGCCACCAGTGATACCGGACTAGCGGGGGACCAAGAGACCCAGTACTTC. This gives the protein CATSDTGLAGDQETQYF.